One and the same sample provided the 25 T cell receptor beta chains below, sequenced in a study of molecular identifiers for immune sequencing clone quantification. TCRdb analysed the PCR reads with MiXCR anew, one entry per CDR3 protein. The sample shows over 100,000 distinct CDR3 sequences, 30% to 35% of them seen only once. The specimen was naive CD8+ T cells from blood, with Jurkat cell RNA spiked in. The subset: FACS-sorted CD8+CD4-CCR7+CD45RA+ naive T cells. The origin of the receptors is a human donor in good health. Some libraries in this study had Jurkat cell RNA spiked in.

This clonotype appeared a single time. This rearrangement joins TRBV9 to TRBJ2-1, with D maybe TRBD2 (6 bases). There are 14 residues in the CDR3. CDR1 is SGDLS, CDR2 YYNGEE, per germline. V was shortened by 4 bases and J by 5 bases, with 13 bases between the two germline ends. CDR3 sequence reads: CASSPAGTHNEQFF. CDR3 bases: TGTGCCAGCAGCCCGGCGGGGACCCACAATGAGCAGTTCTTC.

This sequence joins TRBV4-1 and TRBJ2-3, with 9 bases lining up with TRBD2. Germline assignment: CDR1 MGHRA and CDR2 YSYEKL. Losses at the gene ends were 4 bases for V and 5 bases for J; bases not matched to a gene: 10. The CDR3 spans 16 residues. The CDR3: CASSRTLGRGGDTQYF. The CDR3 region has the DNA TGCGCCAGCAGCCGGACCCTCGGGCGGGGGGGAGATACGCAGTATTTT.

Notes on this clonotype: A much larger clone differs from this one at a single base, so this may be a read error. The chain couples TRBV9 to TRBJ2-3; 8 positions agree with TRBD2. The germline V gene has CDR1 SGDLS and CDR2 YYNGEE. The CDR3 length is 13 residues. This CDR3 is CASSSGLTETQYF. In DNA, the CDR3 is TGTGCCAGCTCTAGCGGGCTCACAGAAACGCAGTATTTT. Combining the CDR3 with reference TRBV9 and TRBJ2-3 gives the whole variable domain DSGVTQTPKHLITATGQRVTLRCSPRSGDLSVYWYQQSLDQGLQFLIQYYNGEERAKGNILERFSAQQFPDLHSELNLSSLELGDSALYFCASSSGLTETQYFGPGTRLTVL.

The gene calls are TRBV10-2 and TRBJ2-5; D is ambiguous. The V gene's germline CDR1 is WSHSY and CDR2 SAAADI. The CDR3 runs 12 residues. Trimming shortened V by 8 bases and J by 2 bases, and 9 bases separated the two germline ends. CDR3 sequence (DNA): TGCGCCAGCCACGACACACAAGAGACCCAGTACTTC. Its protein is CASHDTQETQYF.

This clonotype showed up just a few times. The chain is built from TRBV20-1 and TRBJ2-4, with unresolved D. Germline V gene lookup returns CDR1 DFQATT and CDR2 SNEGSKA (reference sequence). V lost 2 bases and J 5 bases, leaving 10 bases between the germline ends. This CDR3 is 13 amino acids long. The CDR3 sequence is CSARHHTQNIQYF. The CDR3 DNA sequence: TGCAGTGCTAGACACCACACTCAAAACATTCAGTACTTC.

This clonotype was detected once. The V call is TRBV7-9, the J call TRBJ2-1; tentatively, D is TRBD2 (6 bases). The germline V gene has CDR1 SEHNR and CDR2 FQNEAQ (reference sequence). The CDR3 consists of 14 residues. Trimming shortened V by 10 bases and J by 5 bases, and 18 bases separated the two germline ends. Here the CDR3 reads CAITGGPVDNEQFF. The CDR3 DNA reads TGTGCCATCACCGGGGGTCCTGTCGACAATGAGCAGTTCTTC. The whole variable domain, remainder taken from reference TRBV7-9 and TRBJ2-1, is DTGVSQNPRHKITKRGQNVTFRCDPISEHNRLYWYRQTLGQGPEFLTYFQNEAQLEKSRLLSDRFSAERPKGSFSTLEIQRTEQGDSAMYLCAITGGPVDNEQFFGPGTRLTVL.

The chain employs TRBV20-1 and TRBJ2-4; D perhaps matches TRBD2 (5 bases). The length of the CDR3 is 16 residues. The V end was cut by 1 base, the J end by 9 bases, with 22 bases between. Germline V CDR1 and CDR2: DFQATT, SNEGSKA (reference sequence). This CDR3 reads CSARVRGEWVEIIQYF. The DNA for the CDR3 is TGCAGTGCTAGAGTACGGGGTGAATGGGTTGAAATCATTCAGTACTTC.

About this clonotype: This sequence may be a read error, since a much larger clone differs from it by one base. The chain joins TRBV9 to TRBJ1-5, with no clear D. This CDR3 is 15 amino acids long. CDR1 and CDR2 from the germline V gene are SGDLS and YYNGEE. Here the CDR3 reads CASSVGAGRGQPQLF. The CDR3 nucleotides are TGTGCCAGCAGCGTAGGTGCCGGGAGAGGGCAGCCCCAGCTTTTT.

This clonotype has a count of ten or more. The chain is built from TRBV28 and TRBJ2-5; weak D call: TRBD2 (5 bases). CDR3 length: 13 amino acids. Germline CDR1 is MDHEN and CDR2 is SYDVKM. The ends were cut back, 2 bases at V and 5 bases at J, with 9 bases in the middle. The CDR3 sequence is CASSLGLAETQYF. For the CDR3, the DNA is TGTGCCAGCAGTTTAGGTCTAGCTGAGACCCAGTACTTC.

This clonotype came up a few times. The V and J genes are TRBV6-1 and TRBJ2-3, with D maybe TRBD2 (6 bases). V lost 1 base and J 4 bases, leaving 15 bases between the germline ends. The CDR3 is 16 residues long. The germline V gene encodes CDR1 MNHNS and CDR2 SASEGT. CDR3 residues: CASSEGRVLGSDTQYF. The CDR3 DNA sequence: TGTGCCAGCAGTGAAGGGAGGGTGTTAGGGTCAGATACGCAGTATTTT.

A note on this clonotype: Lacking the conserved final phenylalanine or tryptophan, this CDR3 likely reflects a read error. The chain employs TRBV29-1 and TRBJ2-5, with D unclear. The CDR3 runs 13 residues. Trimming took 7 bases from V and 5 from J, leaving 17 bases between them. Germline-derived CDR1 and CDR2 are SQVTM and ANQGSEA. The CDR3 sequence is CSADQLSPETQYI. The DNA for the CDR3 is TGCAGCGCGGACCAGCTGTCCCCGGAGACCCAGTACATC.

This clonotype was recorded at least ten times. The gene calls are TRBV28 and TRBJ1-5; D unclear. The length of the CDR3 is 16 residues. V was pared by 6 bases and J by 1 base, with 16 bases between. Germline V CDR1 and CDR2: MDHEN, SYDVKM. The DNA for the CDR3 is TGTGCCAGCAGCTCACTGTGGGAAGGGAGCAATCAGCCCCAGCATTTT. Its translation: CASSSLWEGSNQPQHF. The full variable domain, in which reference TRBV28 and TRBJ1-5 provide the parts outside the CDR3, is DVKVTQSSRYLVKRTGEKVFLECVQDMDHENMFWYRQDPGLGLRLIYFSYDVKMKEKGDIPEGYSVSREKKERFSLILESASTNQTSMYLCASSSLWEGSNQPQHFGDGTRLSIL.

The chain has TRBV11-2 and TRBJ2-3; D gene unclear. This CDR3 has 12 amino acids. The germline V gene encodes CDR1 SGHAT and CDR2 FQNNGV. V was cut by 5 bases and J by 2 bases, with 5 bases left in between. The CDR3 spells CASSPVTDTQYF. CDR3 DNA sequence: TGTGCCAGCAGCCCTGTCACAGATACGCAGTATTTT.

The chain has TRBV11-2 and TRBJ2-2; no clear D. V dropped 8 bases and J dropped 7 bases, with 11 bases sitting between them. Germline lookup yields CDR1 SGHAT and CDR2 FQNNGV. CDR3 length equals 12 residues. The CDR3: CASSWTVGELFF. The CDR3 DNA follows: TGTGCCAGCTCTTGGACGGTCGGGGAGCTGTTTTTT.

This clonotype was seen repeatedly, ten times or more. The chain has TRBV28 and TRBJ2-7; the match to TRBD2 covers 8 bases. The CDR3 has 12 residues. The ends lost 8 bases at V and 2 bases at J; junction bases unmatched: 2. Per the germline V gene, CDR1 is MDHEN and CDR2 is SYDVKM. The CDR3 here is CASVGGAYEQYF. The CDR3, as DNA: TGTGCCAGCGTCGGGGGGGCCTACGAGCAGTACTTC.

This clonotype was found many times. The chain combines TRBV4-3 with TRBJ2-7, with no clear D. The germline gives CDR1 LGHNA, CDR2 YSLEER. V was cut by 0 bases and J by 0 bases, with 6 bases left in between. The CDR3 consists of 14 residues. CDR3 DNA: TGCGCCAGCAGCCAAGATCCCGGCTCCTACGAGCAGTACTTC. It specifies CASSQDPGSYEQYF.

The V and J genes are TRBV27 and TRBJ2-7; D is perhaps TRBD1 (5 bases). This CDR3 is 13 amino acids long. Germline values: CDR1 MNHEY, CDR2 SMNVEV (reference sequence). The germline V and J ends were trimmed by 5 bases and 2 bases, with 10 bases remaining between them. CDR3 in amino acids: CASSPQGPYEQYF. The CDR3 DNA reads TGTGCCAGCAGTCCCCAGGGCCCCTACGAGCAGTACTTC.

This clonotype has a handful of counts. This sequence joins TRBV5-5 and TRBJ1-5; possible D gene TRBD1, 6 bases. Trimming shortened V by 4 bases and J by 6 bases, and 11 bases separated the two germline ends. The germline CDR1 and CDR2 sequences are SGHKS and YYEKEE (reference sequence). This CDR3 is 13 amino acids long. CDR3 residues: CASSGTGFQPQHF. CDR3 DNA: TGTGCCAGCAGCGGCACAGGGTTTCAGCCCCAGCATTTT.

This clonotype was counted many times. V is TRBV6-2 or TRBV6-3 and J is TRBJ2-7; D is undetermined. Germline CDR1 is MNHEY and CDR2 is SVGEGT. V was trimmed by 5 bases and J by 3 bases, leaving 23 bases between them. This CDR3 spans 17 amino acids. CDR3 bases: TGTGCCAGCAGTGTTGAAGAGCCAGCCTTTCTCGGCTACGAGCAGTACTTC. It translates to CASSVEEPAFLGYEQYF.

In this sample, this clonotype turned up once. An end of the junction does not agree with germline; a read error may underlie this. This chain connects TRBV28 to TRBJ2-7; D remains unclear. Germline V lookup: CDR1 MDHEN, CDR2 SYDVKM. The CDR3 consists of 12 residues. Here the CDR3 DNA reads TGTGGCAGCAGTTTAAGGGACTACGAGCAGTACTTC. Protein product: CGSSLRDYEQYF.

This clonotype was observed a handful of times. The chain carries TRBV3-1 and TRBJ2-3; no firm D call. The CDR3 totals 14 residues. CDR1 LGHDT and CDR2 YNNKEL come from the germline V gene (reference sequence). Trimming took off 0 bases at V and 3 bases at J, with 7 bases between the two ends. The CDR3 region is CASSQDRVTDTQYF. The CDR3 DNA follows: TGTGCCAGCAGCCAAGATCGCGTTACAGATACGCAGTATTTT.

The chain is built from TRBV23-1 and TRBJ2-5; D gene ambiguous. TRBV23-1 is reported as an ORF; its role is uncertain. The ends were cut back, 8 bases at V and 9 bases at J, with 19 bases in the middle. The CDR3 is made up of 13 amino acids. The CDR3: CASPTWGGEPQYF. CDR3 coding DNA: TGCGCCAGCCCCACTTGGGGTGGTGAGCCCCAGTACTTC.

For this clonotype: Given a much more abundant clone one base away, this may be a read error. The rearrangement joins TRBV9 to TRBJ1-1; 8 bases align to TRBD1. Looked up from germline, CDR1 is SGDLS and CDR2 is YYNGEE. Trimming at V came to 4 bases and at J to 4 bases, leaving 9 bases not matched to a gene. The CDR3 contains 15 residues. CDR3 in DNA: TGTGCCAGCAGCTCGTCCAGGGGGCGCGGCACTGAAGCTTTCTTT. This translates into CASSSSRGRGTEAFF.

For this clonotype: One base away lies a much larger clone, so this may be a sequencing read error. The V and J genes are TRBV28 and TRBJ2-3, with TRBD2 identical over 9 bases. The CDR3 sequence is 15 residues long. Germline CDR1 and CDR2: MDHEN and SYDVKM. The J segment lost 3 bases and the V segment lost 7 bases, leaving 8 bases of the junction unmatched. CDR3 bases: TGTGCCAGCAATCGAGCGGGAGGAGGGACAGATACGCAGTATTTT. Protein: CASNRAGGGTDTQYF.

This clonotype was recorded a few times. The chain couples TRBV28 to TRBJ2-7; no firm D call. The V gene's germline CDR1 is MDHEN and CDR2 SYDVKM. V was cut by 3 bases and J by 3 bases, with 6 bases left in between. The CDR3 is 12 residues long. The CDR3 DNA is TGTGCCAGCAGTTTCCCGAACTACGAGCAGTACTTC. Amino acids: CASSFPNYEQYF.